A selection of T cell receptor beta chains follows, all from one sample in a study of cytomegalovirus exposure and HLA in healthy donors. Measured with immunoSEQ multiplex PCR; TCRdb has only the in-frame clones, and not every one. The table has approximately 160,000 clones, around 85% seen once. Input material: PBMCs. The receptors originated from a human donor in good health. Each CDR3 is given with its conserved first and last residue. The D gene is left open where the match is weak. The size of a clone is reported for some rows only, either as once, few or many, or as a class for expanded clones.

abundance	j_gene	v_gene	d_gene	CDR3aa	CDR3nt
NA	TRBJ2-5	TRBV12-5	TRBD1	CASGLEQGETQYF	TGTGCTAGTGGTTTGGAACAGGGGGAGACCCAGTACTTC
NA	TRBJ2-5	TRBV18	TRBD2	CASSPGLAGGQETQYF	TGTGCCAGCTCACCGGGACTAGCGGGGGGCCAAGAGACCCAGTACTTC
NA	TRBJ1-1	TRBV5-4	NA	CASSSDSHMNTEAFF	TGTGCCAGCAGCTCGGACAGCCACATGAACACTGAAGCTTTCTTT
NA	TRBJ1-1	TRBV9	TRBD1	CASSVDSRPGGHTEAFF	TGTGCCAGCAGCGTAGACTCCCGCCCAGGGGGCCACACTGAAGCTTTCTTT
once	TRBJ2-1	TRBV29-1	NA	CSVNPIREQFF	TGCAGCGTGAATCCGATCCGGGAGCAGTTCTTC
few	TRBJ1-4	TRBV18	NA	CASAGTATNEKLFF	TGTGCCAGCGCGGGGACGGCAACTAATGAAAAACTGTTTTTT
NA	TRBJ2-7	TRBV11-3	NA	CASSSRTASREYF	TGTGCCAGCAGCTCTCGGACAGCCTCAAGGGAGTACTTC
NA	TRBJ2-5	TRBV9	TRBD1	CASSVTTGGQETQYF	TGTGCCAGCAGCGTAACGACAGGGGGCCAGGAGACCCAGTACTTC
once	TRBJ2-5	TRBV6-1	TRBD1	CASSEVGGQGAETQYF	TGTGCCAGCAGTGAAGTTGGGGGACAGGGGGCAGAGACCCAGTACTTC
once	TRBJ1-2	TRBV15	NA	CATSREDDSSHGYTF	TGTGCCACCAGCAGAGAAGATGACAGCTCCCATGGCTACACCTTC
NA	TRBJ1-1	TRBV18	NA	CASSPGQLENTEAFF	TGTGCCAGCTCACCTGGACAGCTCGAGAACACTGAAGCTTTCTTT
few	TRBJ1-3	TRBV5-6	NA	CASSARDKSSGNTIYF	TGTGCCAGCAGCGCCCGGGACAAGAGCTCTGGAAACACCATATATTTT
NA	TRBJ2-2	TRBV6-5	NA	CASSYSGGVGTGELFF	TGTGCCAGCAGTTACTCAGGGGGGGTAGGAACCGGGGAGCTGTTTTTT
NA	TRBJ2-3	TRBV4-1	TRBD2	CASSPRLAGGGFTDTQYF	TGCGCCAGCAGCCCCAGACTAGCGGGGGGCGGGTTTACAGATACGCAGTATTTT
NA	TRBJ1-5	TRBV7-8	NA	CASSSTDLNQPQHF	TGTGCCAGCAGCTCGACAGACTTAAATCAGCCCCAGCATTTT
NA	TRBJ2-5	TRBV28	NA	CASSSLLGRQETQYF	TGTGCCAGCAGTTCCCTACTAGGGAGACAAGAGACCCAGTACTTC
once	TRBJ1-1	TRBV12-5	TRBD1	CASGLGTGVTEAFF	TGTGCTAGTGGTTTGGGGACAGGGGTAACTGAAGCTTTCTTT
NA	TRBJ2-1	TRBV29-1	TRBD1	CSDLDRRYNEQFF	TGCAGCGACTTGGACAGGAGATACAATGAGCAGTTCTTC
NA	TRBJ2-1	TRBV4-1	TRBD1	CASSLQFGQGGYNEQFF	TGCGCCAGCAGCCTTCAGTTCGGACAGGGGGGTTACAATGAGCAGTTCTTC
NA	TRBJ2-7	TRBV25-1	NA	CASSEYGTDREQYF	TGTGCCAGCAGTGAATACGGGACTGATCGGGAGCAGTACTTC
once	TRBJ2-2	TRBV7-9	NA	CASSPRHPNTGELFF	TGTGCCAGCAGCCCAAGACACCCGAACACCGGGGAGCTGTTTTTT
few	TRBJ2-1	TRBV6-1	TRBD1	CASSAWTGEVDEQFF	TGTGCCAGCAGTGCCTGGACAGGGGAAGTCGATGAGCAGTTCTTC
NA	TRBJ1-5	TRBV5-1	TRBD1	CASSSGQGANQPQHF	TGCGCCAGCAGCTCGGGACAGGGGGCGAATCAGCCCCAGCATTTT
NA	TRBJ1-2	TRBV5-8	NA	CASSLVTGINYGYTF	TGTGCCAGCAGCTTGGTCACAGGCATTAACTATGGCTACACCTTC
NA	TRBJ2-7	TRBV7-8	NA	CASSLVGMGRVPSYEQYF	TGTGCCAGCAGCTTAGTAGGCATGGGCAGGGTTCCCTCCTACGAGCAGTACTTC
NA	TRBJ1-6	TRBV5-6	NA	CASIKFNRAYNSPLHF	TGTGCCAGCATCAAATTTAACAGGGCCTATAATTCACCCCTCCACTTT
NA	TRBJ1-1	TRBV29-1	NA	CSVGGQLGTEAFF	TGCAGCGTTGGAGGACAGCTCGGCACTGAAGCTTTCTTT